This is a list of T cell receptor beta chains from one sample in a study of cytomegalovirus exposure and HLA in healthy donors. Repertoires were generated with immunoSEQ multiplex PCR, while TCRdb's copy carries only in-frame clones and drops some. The data show about 82,000 clones, with 70% to 80% seen just once and approximately 8.2% held by the top ten. The sequencing input was PBMCs. These receptors came from a man between 60 and 75 years old in good health and CMV-seronegative. CDR3s include the opening cysteine and the closing phenylalanine or tryptophan. Clone size is stated in some rows and not others, as once, few, many or a class when expanded.

>14|TRBV5-1|.
CASSSRGGREKLFF
>16|TRBV30|.
CAWGLGWGSSTDTQYF
>15|TRBV7-6|.
CASSSRQGRGQPQHF
>18|TRBV23-1|.
CASSQMRGQGSGANVLTF
>15|TRBV25-1|.
CASSEYGFSGNTIYF
>16|TRBV13|.
CASSLGGGGPTYEQYF
>16|TRBV7-2|.
CASSLAGTGGYNEQFF
>16|TRBV5-4|few
CASSLSGGRYNNEQFF
>15|TRBV5-1|.
CASSLETGQSGEQYF
>12|TRBV29-1|.
CSVGARGETQYF
>13|TRBV7-9|.
CASSPDGDNEQFF
>14|TRBV30|.
CAWSSGRVASPLHF
>13|TRBV7-9|few
CASIGQGAYGYTF
>14|TRBV7-2|.
CASSMGLRVDTQYF
>16|TRBV11-2|few
CASSLVGSSSTTEQYF
>13|TRBV18|.
CASSSGQDQPQHF
>15|TRBV6-1|few
CASREGQYSNQPQHF
>18|TRBV4-1|.
CASSQGREGLAVSYEQYF
>13|TRBV5-1|.
CASSLTRYSEQFF
>15|TRBV19|.
CASRGASGGTGELFF
>14|TRBV5-1|.
CASSLTRDAGFYTF
>13|TRBV30|.
CAFTAGGTEKLFF
>11|TRBV9|.
CASAGAYGYTF
>14|TRBV11-2|.
CASRAGDDRWEAFF
>14|TRBV28|few
CAAQGAGGSYGYTF
>15|TRBV7-9|.
CASSSRSGGTGELFF
>17|TRBV5-8|.
CASSSLGMTMRAEEQYF
>13|TRBV5-6|few
CASSSGGGNTIYF
>15|TRBV29-1|.
CSVLVGGGRADTQYF
>16|TRBV9|.
CASSQFGTGGLYEQYF
>17|TRBV6-4|.
CASSALAGGSRHNEQFF
>16|TRBV5-1|few
CASSPTPLGQNNEQFF
>16|TRBV7-2|.
CASSWGPGASGNTIYF
>16|TRBV28|few
CASSVPAGTGTEKLFF
>15|TRBV7-2|.
CASSPDRASNQPQHF
>15|TRBV13|.
CASSLGDRGSYEQYF
>13|TRBV5-4|.
CASSLAGANVLTF
>15|TRBV10-1|.
CASSDQPGGADTQYF
>13|TRBV5-4|.
CASSDQGLNEAFF
>16|TRBV5-1|.
CASSLLAGVTYNEQFF
>15|TRBV28|.
CASSSSGGSKETQYF
>15|TRBV5-1|.
CASSLEQAVNYGYTF